The present T cell receptor beta chain was sequenced within a study of blood T cell repertoires in COVID-19. Study-wide context: Samples taken during acute and convalescent COVID-19 were collected in the United States, Italy and Spain. PBMCs, B-cell-depleted T cells, or T cells provided the cDNA or gDNA that made up the material.

This clone appeared a few times. In the original analysis: Amplification of reference gene primers provided the estimated nucleated cell counts. Generated by immunoSEQ multiplex PCR, the TCRdb table keeps only in-frame clones and is missing some. Clone size and the V and J calls come from that table; the DNA yielded D and trimming. The table has about 150,000 clones, about 90% seen once. The CDR3 runs to 14 residues. Germline CDR1 MNHNY, CDR2 SVGAGI (reference sequence). The V end was cut by 6 bases, the J end by 2 bases, with 11 bases between. This chain joins TRBV6-6 and TRBJ1-3; D remains ambiguous. The TCR sequence derives from a man at least 80 years old with acute or convalescent COVID-19. Sequenced input: peripheral blood. The CDR3, as DNA: TGTGCCAGCAGAAGTGGCCAGACTGGAAACACCATATATTTT. Translating it yields CASRSGQTGNTIYF.